A selection of T cell receptor beta chains follows, all from one sample in a study of T cell responses to AZD1222 COVID-19 vaccine. Clones were sequenced by immunoSEQ multiplex PCR, and TCRdb holds only the in-frame ones, with some missing. Of roughly 120,000 clones listed, around 90% are singletons. This sample comprised peripheral blood, obtained 28 days after the second AZD1222 dose. The source is an adult who received the AZD1222 COVID-19 vaccine. The CDR3 runs from the conserved cysteine through the conserved F or W. The order of the fields is J gene, D gene, V gene, clone size, CDR3 protein, CDR3 DNA. A D gene is named only where the DNA matches it firmly. Rows may omit the clone size; those that give it use once, few, many or a size class.

J gene: TRBJ2-7
D gene: TRBD2
V gene: TRBV5-4
clone size: NA
CDR3 protein: CASSLWAGAGEQYF
CDR3 DNA: TGTGCCAGCAGCTTGTGGGCGGGAGCGGGTGAGCAGTACTTC

J gene: TRBJ2-2
D gene: NA
V gene: TRBV6-5
clone size: NA
CDR3 protein: CASRPGHPGELFF
CDR3 DNA: TGTGCCAGCAGACCGGGACATCCCGGGGAGCTGTTTTTT

J gene: TRBJ2-3
D gene: TRBD1
V gene: TRBV3-1/TRBV3-2
clone size: NA
CDR3 protein: CASSQEGGTGGVDTQYF
CDR3 DNA: TGTGCCAGCAGCCAAGAAGGAGGGACAGGGGGCGTAGATACGCAGTATTTT

J gene: TRBJ1-1
D gene: NA
V gene: TRBV27
clone size: NA
CDR3 protein: CASSLQMMNTEAFF
CDR3 DNA: TGTGCCAGCAGTTTACAGATGATGAACACTGAAGCTTTCTTT

J gene: TRBJ2-7
D gene: TRBD1
V gene: TRBV25-1
clone size: NA
CDR3 protein: CASSASLGTGNYEQYF
CDR3 DNA: TGTGCCAGCAGTGCCTCCCTTGGGACAGGGAACTACGAGCAGTACTTC

J gene: TRBJ1-2
D gene: NA
V gene: TRBV2
clone size: NA
CDR3 protein: CASSEWGNYGYTF
CDR3 DNA: TGTGCCAGCAGTGAATGGGGTAACTATGGCTACACCTTC

J gene: TRBJ2-3
D gene: TRBD2
V gene: TRBV28
clone size: NA
CDR3 protein: CASIPGTSGDTQYF
CDR3 DNA: TGTGCCAGCATCCCCGGGACTAGCGGAGATACGCAGTATTTT

J gene: TRBJ1-5
D gene: NA
V gene: TRBV12-3/TRBV12-4
clone size: NA
CDR3 protein: CASSWDRDQPQHF
CDR3 DNA: TGTGCCAGCAGTTGGGACCGAGATCAGCCCCAGCATTTT

J gene: TRBJ1-4
D gene: NA
V gene: TRBV5-1
clone size: NA
CDR3 protein: CASSLGATSLTNEKLFF
CDR3 DNA: TGCGCCAGCAGCTTGGGAGCCACATCCTTAACTAATGAAAAACTGTTTTTT

J gene: TRBJ1-1
D gene: NA
V gene: TRBV2
clone size: NA
CDR3 protein: CASGRLTTEAFF
CDR3 DNA: TGTGCCAGCGGTAGATTAACCACTGAAGCTTTCTTT

J gene: TRBJ2-7
D gene: TRBD1
V gene: TRBV19
clone size: NA
CDR3 protein: CASSMWGQGNPEQYF
CDR3 DNA: TGTGCCAGTAGTATGTGGGGACAGGGAAATCCCGAGCAGTACTTC

J gene: TRBJ2-2
D gene: NA
V gene: TRBV5-1
clone size: NA
CDR3 protein: CASTPGLLNTGELFF
CDR3 DNA: TGCGCCAGCACCCCGGGACTGCTGAACACCGGGGAGCTGTTTTTT

J gene: TRBJ1-6
D gene: NA
V gene: TRBV5-8
clone size: NA
CDR3 protein: CASSRTHLSSYNSPLHF
CDR3 DNA: TGTGCCAGCAGCCGGACCCACCTGAGCTCCTATAATTCACCCCTCCACTTT

J gene: TRBJ2-7
D gene: NA
V gene: TRBV10-3
clone size: few
CDR3 protein: CAISEYRTDYEQYF
CDR3 DNA: TGTGCCATCAGTGAGTATCGGACGGACTACGAGCAGTACTTC

J gene: TRBJ2-7
D gene: NA
V gene: TRBV23-1
clone size: NA
CDR3 protein: CASSVTFVGYEQYF
CDR3 DNA: TGCGCCAGCAGTGTCACCTTTGTTGGGTACGAGCAGTACTTC

J gene: TRBJ2-2
D gene: NA
V gene: TRBV29-1
clone size: NA
CDR3 protein: CSVRNGRAGELFF
CDR3 DNA: TGCAGCGTTCGGAACGGGAGAGCCGGGGAGCTGTTTTTT

J gene: TRBJ1-1
D gene: TRBD1
V gene: TRBV29-1
clone size: NA
CDR3 protein: CSVAGTENTEAFF
CDR3 DNA: TGCAGCGTAGCCGGGACAGAGAACACTGAAGCTTTCTTT

J gene: TRBJ1-4
D gene: TRBD1
V gene: TRBV5-1
clone size: NA
CDR3 protein: CASSQPGTGQEKLFF
CDR3 DNA: TGCGCCAGCAGCCAACCCGGGACAGGGCAGGAAAAACTGTTTTTT

J gene: TRBJ1-2
D gene: TRBD1
V gene: TRBV9
clone size: NA
CDR3 protein: CASSGRQGAEYGYTF
CDR3 DNA: TGTGCCAGCAGCGGGAGACAGGGGGCTGAGTATGGCTACACCTTC

J gene: TRBJ1-4
D gene: NA
V gene: TRBV11-2
clone size: NA
CDR3 protein: CASGLGLNEKLFF
CDR3 DNA: TGTGCCAGCGGGCTGGGGCTTAATGAAAAACTGTTTTTT

J gene: TRBJ1-3
D gene: NA
V gene: TRBV6-6
clone size: NA
CDR3 protein: CASSFTGLTGNTIYF
CDR3 DNA: TGTGCCAGCAGTTTCACAGGTCTGACAGGAAACACCATATATTTT

J gene: TRBJ1-2
D gene: TRBD1
V gene: TRBV6-5
clone size: NA
CDR3 protein: CASIQGITNYGYTF
CDR3 DNA: TGTGCCAGCATACAGGGGATCACTAACTATGGCTACACCTTC

J gene: TRBJ2-7
D gene: NA
V gene: TRBV29-1
clone size: NA
CDR3 protein: CSVGTGSWEQYF
CDR3 DNA: TGCAGCGTAGGGACGGGCTCCTGGGAGCAGTACTTC

J gene: TRBJ1-4
D gene: NA
V gene: TRBV4-2
clone size: NA
CDR3 protein: CASTPAGGNEKLFF
CDR3 DNA: TGTGCCAGCACCCCCGCGGGGGGTAATGAAAAACTGTTTTTT

J gene: TRBJ1-4
D gene: NA
V gene: TRBV27
clone size: few
CDR3 protein: CASSPPGGGKLFF
CDR3 DNA: TGTGCCAGCAGTCCCCCCGGGGGGGGAAAACTGTTTTTT

J gene: TRBJ1-4
D gene: NA
V gene: TRBV7-9
clone size: NA
CDR3 protein: CASSSASEKLFF
CDR3 DNA: TGTGCCAGCAGCTCGGCGAGTGAAAAACTGTTTTTT

J gene: TRBJ2-7
D gene: NA
V gene: TRBV27
clone size: few
CDR3 protein: CASSSTQTVYEQYF
CDR3 DNA: TGTGCCAGCAGTTCTACACAGACGGTCTACGAGCAGTACTTC

J gene: TRBJ2-3
D gene: NA
V gene: TRBV11-1
clone size: NA
CDR3 protein: CASSLVYASTDTQYF
CDR3 DNA: TGTGCCAGCAGCTTAGTTTATGCTAGCACAGATACGCAGTATTTT

J gene: TRBJ2-7
D gene: NA
V gene: TRBV25-1
clone size: NA
CDR3 protein: CASSESEGLNEQYF
CDR3 DNA: TGTGCCAGCAGTGAATCCGAGGGGTTGAACGAGCAGTACTTC

J gene: TRBJ2-7
D gene: NA
V gene: TRBV28
clone size: NA
CDR3 protein: CASRPPGGGTYEQYF
CDR3 DNA: TGTGCCAGCAGGCCCCCAGGGGGGGGTACCTACGAGCAGTACTTC

J gene: TRBJ1-1
D gene: TRBD1
V gene: TRBV27
clone size: NA
CDR3 protein: CASSPSTGVTTEAFF
CDR3 DNA: TGTGCCAGCAGTCCCTCGACAGGGGTGACCACTGAAGCTTTCTTT

J gene: TRBJ1-1
D gene: NA
V gene: TRBV9
clone size: NA
CDR3 protein: CASSPLSQNTEAFF
CDR3 DNA: TGTGCCAGCAGCCCCCTCTCCCAGAACACTGAAGCTTTCTTT

J gene: TRBJ2-7
D gene: NA
V gene: TRBV4-1
clone size: once
CDR3 protein: CASSQEWAQSYEQYF
CDR3 DNA: TGCGCCAGCAGCCAAGAATGGGCACAATCCTACGAGCAGTACTTC